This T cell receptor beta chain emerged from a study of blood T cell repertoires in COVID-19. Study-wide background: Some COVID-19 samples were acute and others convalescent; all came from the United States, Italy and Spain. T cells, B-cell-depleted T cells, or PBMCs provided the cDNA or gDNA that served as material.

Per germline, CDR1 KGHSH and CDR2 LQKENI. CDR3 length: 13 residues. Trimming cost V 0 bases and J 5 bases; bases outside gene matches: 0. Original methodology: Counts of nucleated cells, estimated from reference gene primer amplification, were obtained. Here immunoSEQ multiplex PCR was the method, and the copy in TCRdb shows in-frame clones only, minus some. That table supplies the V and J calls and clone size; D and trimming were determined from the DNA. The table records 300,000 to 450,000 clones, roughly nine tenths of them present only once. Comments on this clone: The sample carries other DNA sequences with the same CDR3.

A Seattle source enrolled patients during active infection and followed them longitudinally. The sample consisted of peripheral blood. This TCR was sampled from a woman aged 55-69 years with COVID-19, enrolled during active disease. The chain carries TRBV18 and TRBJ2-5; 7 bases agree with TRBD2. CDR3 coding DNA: TGTGCCAGCTCACCACCCGGGGGGGAGACCCAGTACTTC. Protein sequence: CASSPPGGETQYF.